This T cell receptor beta chain is from a study of T cells in Graves' hyperthyroidism and ophthalmopathy. Across the study: The blood sample was taken at first diagnosis, before treatment began.

The CDR3 regions of TCR beta were amplified from RNA transcripts. First-round RT-PCR of the TCR CDR3 relied on the HTBI primer set. MiXCR, run by TCRdb on the multiplex PCR reads, gives a single entry per CDR3 protein. This repertoire shows about 640,000 distinct CDR3 sequences, roughly 20% found once; its top ten account for over 30%. Of note for this clonotype: As yet, its antigen is unknown.

Study-level findings and limits: Most expanded thyroid clonotypes above 0.001 also appeared in blood.

The CDR3 is 14 residues long. From germline, CDR1 is SGHDT and CDR2 YYEEEE. The V end was cut by 0 bases, the J end by 5 bases, with 8 bases between. Each ophthalmopathy patient scored at least 3 on the Clinical Activity Score and at least 4 on NOSPECS grade, with duration under 3 months. PBMCs stemmed from under 11 ml fresh peripheral blood. This chain connects TRBV5-6 to TRBJ2-2; tentative D call: TRBD2 (5 bases). Sequencing used blood. This receptor was taken from a man aged 30-40 years with Graves' ophthalmopathy. CDR3 residues: CASSLGTRTGELFF. CDR3 in DNA: TGTGCCAGCAGCTTGGGAACTAGGACCGGGGAGCTGTTTTTT.